The 32 T cell receptor beta chains given below trace back to one sample, sequenced in a study of CD8+CD57+ T cells in acquired aplastic anemia. Sequencing involved patients with CD8+CD57+ cell expansion previously shown by flow cytometry. The use of genomic DNA as template underpinned the TCR beta VDJ and CDR3 profiling. TCRdb redid the calling of the reads with MiXCR, one entry per CDR3 protein. The sample includes about 180,000 distinct CDR3 sequences, about 50% of them seen just once. Sequenced material: sorted CD4+, CD8+, or CD8+CD57+ T cells (not recorded which) from PBMCs. These receptors were taken from a human donor with aplastic anemia.

This clonotype was counted ten times or more. The chain uses TRBV2 and TRBJ1-4; D is unclear. This CDR3 is 15 amino acids long. The V gene's germline CDR1 is SNHLY and CDR2 FYNNEI. V was shortened by 7 bases and J by 5 bases, with 17 bases between the two germline ends. CDR3 sequence (DNA): TGTGCCAGCATTCATGGGCGGCGGAGAAATGAAAAACTGTTTTTT. Encoded protein: CASIHGRRRNEKLFF.

The chain links TRBV12-3 or TRBV12-4 to TRBJ2-3; possibly TRBD1 for D (6 bases). V was trimmed by 3 bases and J by 2 bases, leaving 15 bases between them. The CDR3 covers 16 residues. The CDR3 here is CASSLFTGHDTDTQYF. The CDR3 DNA follows: TGTGCCAGCAGTTTGTTTACAGGGCATGACACAGATACGCAGTATTTT.

This clonotype was recorded many times. This sequence joins TRBV12-3 or TRBV12-4 and TRBJ1-5; 7 nucleotides agree with TRBD1. This CDR3 is 14 amino acids long. V lost 5 bases and J lost 5; bases outside the gene matches: 6. Here the CDR3 reads CASSHLDRDQPQHF. DNA for the CDR3: TGTGCCAGCAGTCATCTCGACAGGGATCAGCCCCAGCATTTT.

The chain has TRBV6-5 and TRBJ1-2, with 7 bases lining up with TRBD1. The CDR3 contains 15 residues. Per germline, CDR1 MNHEY and CDR2 SVGAGI. V shed 3 bases, J shed 6 bases, and the junction held 10 bases outside the gene matches. The CDR3 nucleotides are TGTGCCAGCAGTTATTACAGGGGCAGCGGGGATGGCTACACCTTC. It codes for CASSYYRGSGDGYTF.

This clonotype was found many times. The chain joins TRBV20-1 to TRBJ1-1; D is uncertain. V lost 0 bases and J 1 base, leaving 6 bases between the germline ends. CDR3 size: 13 residues. Germline lookup yields CDR1 DFQATT and CDR2 SNEGSKA (reference sequence). The DNA for the CDR3 is TGCAGTGCTAGAGATTCGAGGAACACTGAAGCTTTCTTT. The encoded protein is CSARDSRNTEAFF.

The count of this clonotype is one. A much larger clone is a single base away; this may be a read error. The J gene is TRBJ2-1, the V gene TRBV6-1; possibly TRBD1 for D (5 bases). Germline V gives CDR1 MNHNS, CDR2 SASEGT. V dropped 7 bases and J dropped 10 bases, with 11 bases sitting between them. The CDR3 sequence is 11 residues long. The CDR3 nucleotides are TGTGCCAGCACCGACAGATCCGAGCAGTTCTTC. Translation: CASTDRSEQFF.

This chain connects TRBV7-3 to TRBJ2-3; 11 bases align to TRBD2. This CDR3 comprises 15 residues. V shed 5 bases, J shed 4 bases, and the junction held 5 bases outside the gene matches. Per the germline V gene, CDR1 is SGHTA and CDR2 is FQGTGA. This CDR3 reads CASSINSGGADTQYF. The DNA for the CDR3 is TGTGCCAGCAGCATAAATAGCGGGGGGGCAGATACGCAGTATTTT.

This clonotype was recorded at least ten times. The chain links TRBV6-1 to TRBJ1-5, with D maybe TRBD1 (5 bases). This CDR3 has 14 amino acids. The germline V gene has CDR1 MNHNS and CDR2 SASEGT. The V and J ends lost 6 bases and 7 bases respectively, with 16 bases between them. CDR3 sequence: CASREQGVGQPQHF. The DNA of the CDR3 is TGTGCCAGCAGGGAACAAGGGGTTGGGCAGCCCCAGCATTTT.

This clonotype was picked up many times. The chain is built from TRBV19 and TRBJ2-7; D is undetermined. Trimming pared 4 bases from V and 5 bases from J, leaving 12 bases between. CDR3 length equals 13 residues. The germline CDR1 and CDR2 sequences are LNHDA and SQIVND (reference sequence). The DNA for the CDR3 is TGTGCCAGTAGTAAGGGCAGCCCCCACGAGCAGTACTTC. It yields the protein CASSKGSPHEQYF.

This clonotype was detected a few times. J is TRBJ2-1 and V is TRBV28, with 8 positions matching TRBD1. This CDR3 has 13 residues. With 6 bases clipped from V and 8 bases from J, the junction kept 6 bases outside the gene matches. Looked up from germline, CDR1 is MDHEN and CDR2 is SYDVKM. DNA for the CDR3: TGTGCCAGCAGGACAGGGGTTATGGATGAGCAGTTCTTC. Translation: CASRTGVMDEQFF.

This clonotype showed up just once. The J gene is TRBJ2-7, the V gene TRBV11-2; D is ambiguous. The V gene lost 0 bases and the J gene lost 4 bases, with 13 bases spanning the gap. Germline V gene sequence: CDR1 SGHAT, CDR2 FQNNGV. The CDR3 has 15 amino acids. DNA for the CDR3: TGTGCCAGCAGCTTAGATCTAGGACCACATTACGAGCAGTACTTC. This gives the protein CASSLDLGPHYEQYF.

The chain combines TRBV20-1 with TRBJ2-5, with 10 bases matching TRBD2. This CDR3 comprises 14 residues. J gave up 4 bases and V 4 bases, and 6 bases lay outside the gene matches. Germline V gene lookup returns CDR1 DFQATT and CDR2 SNEGSKA (reference sequence). In DNA, the CDR3 is TGCAGTGCTACTAGCGGGGGCCTCGGAGAGACCCAGTACTTC. It specifies CSATSGGLGETQYF.

This clonotype was counted many times. The V call is TRBV11-1, the J call TRBJ2-2; no clear D gene. Germline V lookup: CDR1 SGHAT, CDR2 FQDESV (reference sequence). V lost 2 bases and J 3 bases, leaving 4 bases between the germline ends. CDR3 length equals 13 residues. The CDR3 region is CASSLQYTGELFF. CDR3 nucleotide sequence: TGTGCCAGCAGCTTACAATACACCGGGGAGCTGTTTTTT.

This clonotype was found many times. This sequence joins TRBV9 and TRBJ2-7; perhaps TRBD2 as D (7 bases). The germline CDR1 and CDR2 sequences are SGDLS and YYNGEE. Deletions cut 3 bases from V and 6 bases from J, with 19 bases between. CDR3 length equals 15 residues. CDR3 DNA: TGTGCCAGCAGCGCGCCGGGGGGCAGGGCGGGCGAGCAGTACTTC. Translation gives CASSAPGGRAGEQYF.

With respect to this clonotype: A single base separates this from a much larger clone, so it may be a read error. This sequence joins TRBV4-1 and TRBJ1-5; D not resolved. The germline V and J ends were trimmed by 1 base and 12 bases, with 13 bases remaining between them. Germline CDR1 MGHRA, CDR2 YSYEKL. CDR3 length: 13 residues. The CDR3 loop is CASSQGVGGLQHF. The CDR3 DNA sequence: TGCGCCAGCAGCCAAGGTGTAGGAGGGCTCCAGCATTTT.

Concerning this clonotype: The final CDR3 position lacks the conserved phenylalanine or tryptophan, pointing to a likely read error. The V call is TRBV2, the J call TRBJ1-2; a weak D match, TRBD1 (6 bases). Germline V CDR1 and CDR2: SNHLY, FYNNEI. The CDR3 spans 13 residues. Trimming took off 4 bases at V and 8 bases at J, with 14 bases between the two ends. CDR3 bases: TGTGCCAGCAGTGCACAGGGTATTTGGGGCTACACCCTC. It specifies CASSAQGIWGYTL.

This chain connects TRBV20-1 to TRBJ2-4; D unresolved. Germline loops: CDR1 DFQATT, CDR2 SNEGSKA (reference sequence). The V and J ends lost 4 bases and 0 bases respectively, with 19 bases between them. The CDR3 extends over 17 amino acids. CDR3 sequence reads: CSATGLEFVGAKNIQYF. The CDR3, as DNA: TGCAGTGCTACCGGTCTGGAATTTGTGGGAGCCAAAAACATTCAGTACTTC.

The V and J genes are TRBV28 and TRBJ2-7; D remains unclear. Trimming took 5 bases from V and 0 from J, leaving 17 bases between them. CDR3 length: 16 residues. Germline V CDR1 and CDR2: MDHEN, SYDVKM. This CDR3 is CASSRFRPMSSYEQYF. CDR3 bases: TGTGCCAGCAGTCGCTTCCGACCTATGAGCTCCTACGAGCAGTACTTC.

This clonotype was counted only a few times. The CDR3 sequence is CASSRGLKSYEQYF. CDR3 nucleotide sequence: TGTGCCAGCAGCCGAGGATTAAAGTCCTACGAGCAGTACTTC. This rearrangement joins TRBV7-8 to TRBJ2-7; D is undetermined. The V end was cut by 5 bases, the J end by 1 base, with 12 bases between. CDR1 and CDR2 (germline): SGHVS, FQNEAQ. This CDR3 region has 14 residues.

The chain has TRBV24-1 and TRBJ2-1; D not resolved. Trimming took 0 bases from V and 2 from J, leaving 7 bases between them. From germline, CDR1 is KGHDR and CDR2 SFDVKD. CDR3 size: 15 residues. The chain's CDR3 is CATSDLQGPYNEQFF. CDR3 nucleotides: TGTGCCACCAGTGATTTGCAAGGGCCCTACAATGAGCAGTTCTTC.

This clonotype has at least ten counts. J is TRBJ1-1 and V is TRBV5-1; 10 bases fit TRBD1. The V segment lost 5 bases and the J segment 5 bases; nucleotides outside the gene matches: 9. Germline CDR1 reads SGHRS; CDR2 reads YFSETQ. This CDR3 is built from 15 residues. The CDR3: CASRSGQGGVTEAFF. CDR3 DNA: TGCGCCAGCAGGTCCGGACAGGGGGGGGTTACTGAAGCTTTCTTT.

Details on this clonotype: A junction boundary mismatches the germline segment, possibly from a read error. The chain has TRBV10-3 and TRBJ1-5; D may be TRBD1 (5 bases). CDR1 is ENHRY and CDR2 is SYGVKD in the germline V gene. The CDR3 covers 16 residues. The CDR3: CASSSGASNGNQPQHF. For the CDR3, the DNA is TGTGCCAGCAGTAGCGGGGCCTCTAACGGCAATCAGCCCCAGCATTTT.

The V gene is TRBV12-3 or TRBV12-4, the J gene TRBJ1-3; TRBD1 matches 11 bases. The J segment lost 10 bases and the V segment lost 6 bases, leaving 5 bases of the junction unmatched. CDR3 size: 13 residues. CDR3 loop: CASSPDRGPTIYF. The CDR3 DNA reads as TGTGCCAGCAGCCCGGACAGGGGGCCAACCATATATTTT.

This clonotype was observed a few times. The chain has TRBV29-1 and TRBJ2-5; D call uncertain. Looked up from germline, CDR1 is SQVTM and CDR2 is ANQGSEA. The CDR3 is made up of 12 amino acids. Trimming removed 0 bases at V and 5 bases at J, with 7 bases between. The CDR3 spells CSVEELGETQYF. The CDR3 nucleotides are TGCAGCGTTGAAGAGCTGGGGGAGACCCAGTACTTC.

The chain joins TRBV2 to TRBJ2-7; D possibly corresponds to TRBD1 (5 bases). With 4 bases removed from V and 2 bases from J, the gap between germline ends came to 15 bases. The CDR3 covers 15 residues. The germline V gene has CDR1 SNHLY and CDR2 FYNNEI. The CDR3 protein is CASSATGSLTYEQYF. The CDR3 bases are TGTGCCAGCAGTGCCACAGGAAGCCTAACCTACGAGCAGTACTTC.

Comments on this clonotype: This may come from a read error, since a much larger clone is one base off. This chain joins TRBV5-6 and TRBJ1-5; no firm D call. Germline V gene sequence: CDR1 SGHDT, CDR2 YYEEEE. CDR3 length: 12 amino acids. The V end lost 4 bases, the J end lost 6 bases, and 8 bases lay between the germline ends. CDR3 DNA: TGTGCCAGCAGCCACTGGGGTCAGCCCCAGCATTTT. Amino acid sequence: CASSHWGQPQHF.

For this clonotype: Germline is not matched at one junction end, which may reflect a read error. The rearrangement uses TRBV20-1 and TRBJ1-1; no reliable D call. Germline values: CDR1 DFQATT, CDR2 SNEGSKA (reference sequence). The CDR3 extends over 11 amino acids. CDR3 sequence reads: CSARGSTEAFF. CDR3 nucleotides: TGCAGTGCAAGAGGATCAACTGAAGCTTTCTTT.

The CDR3 DNA is TGTGCCAGCAGTCCCACAGGGGGCAGGGGAGTACGTGGCTACACCTTC. It is translated as CASSPTGGRGVRGYTF. The chain recombines TRBV12-3 or TRBV12-4 with TRBJ1-2, with TRBD1 matching 9 bases. The CDR3 runs to 16 residues. After removal of 5 bases from V and 7 bases from J, the junction contained 14 bases not matched to a gene.

Many counts were recorded for this clonotype. The J gene is TRBJ2-1, the V gene TRBV20-1, with TRBD2 matching over 8 bases. The CDR3 contains 19 residues. Germline assignment: CDR1 DFQATT and CDR2 SNEGSKA (reference sequence). V trimming: 1 base; J trimming: 0 bases; junction bases outside the gene matches: 14. CDR3 residues: CSARAVGGAGAYSYNEQFF. The CDR3 DNA sequence: TGCAGTGCTAGAGCGGTCGGGGGGGCCGGGGCGTACTCCTACAATGAGCAGTTCTTC.

In its sample, this clonotype was seen many times. The chain recombines TRBV2 with TRBJ1-2; TRBD1 aligns across 7 bases. Germline V lookup: CDR1 SNHLY, CDR2 FYNNEI. CDR3 length equals 14 residues. Germline trimming cut 7 bases from V and 7 bases from J; bases unmatched to any gene: 12. CDR3 coding DNA: TGTGCCAGCAATCGAAGAACAGGGGACGGTGGCTACACCTTC. The encoded protein is CASNRRTGDGGYTF.

This chain links TRBV7-8 with TRBJ2-3; 11 nucleotides align to TRBD2. The CDR3 is 17 residues long. Germline assignment: CDR1 SGHVS and CDR2 FQNEAQ. V lost 3 bases and J lost 2; bases outside the gene matches: 7. The CDR3 region is CASSFPVAGGHTDTQYF. CDR3 coding DNA: TGTGCCAGCAGCTTTCCTGTAGCGGGGGGGCACACAGATACGCAGTATTTT. The variable domain in full, with the rest retrieved from reference TRBV7-8 and TRBJ2-3, is GAGVSQSPRYKVAKRGQDVALRCDPISGHVSLFWYQQALGQGPEFLTYFQNEAQLDKSGLPSDRFFAERPEGSVSTLKIQRTQQEDSAVYLCASSFPVAGGHTDTQYFGPGTRLTVL.

The chain combines TRBV20-1 with TRBJ2-3; D is perhaps TRBD1 or TRBD2 (6 bases each). V lost 6 bases, J lost 2 bases, and 21 bases lay in between. The CDR3 contains 16 residues. CDR1 is DFQATT and CDR2 is SNEGSKA in the germline V gene (reference sequence). CDR3 residues: CSARPASGASTDTQYF. CDR3 coding DNA: TGCAGTGCAAGGCCCGCGTCGGGGGCATCCACAGATACGCAGTATTTT.